These 17 T cell receptor beta chains were all obtained from the same sample, sequenced in a study of cytomegalovirus exposure and HLA in healthy donors. 13 Jbeta primers and 60 Vbeta primers were used for the PCR. Clones were sequenced by immunoSEQ multiplex PCR, and TCRdb holds only the in-frame ones, with some missing. The table lists some 130,000 clones, approximately 80% of them singletons. The sample was PBMCs. The source is a man aged 30-40 years in good health and CMV-seronegative.

The chain recombines TRBV7-2 with TRBJ2-5, with 9 bases identical to TRBD2. V lost 2 bases and J lost 0; bases outside the gene matches: 1. The CDR3 is made up of 15 amino acids. Germline V gene lookup returns CDR1 SGHTA and CDR2 FQGNSA. CDR3 amino acids: CASSLRTSDQETQYF. DNA of the CDR3: TGTGCCAGCAGCTTACGGACTAGCGACCAAGAGACCCAGTACTTC.

In its sample, this clone was seen a few times. The rearrangement uses TRBV6-1 and TRBJ2-1, with TRBD2 identical over 13 bases. Germline V gene sequence: CDR1 MNHNS, CDR2 SASEGT. The CDR3 length is 16 residues. After removal of 4 bases from V and 7 bases from J, the junction contained 7 bases not matched to a gene. The CDR3 region has the DNA TGTGCCAGCAGTGTACTAGCGGGAGGGTCAGGTAATGAGCAGTTCTTC. This encodes CASSVLAGGSGNEQFF.

This chain's CDR3 is CASRTGDWGEQYF. The CDR3 region has the DNA TGTGCCAGCAGGACAGGCGATTGGGGCGAGCAGTACTTC. The V and J genes are TRBV28 and TRBJ2-7; D possibly corresponds to TRBD1 (6 bases). Germline lookup yields CDR1 MDHEN and CDR2 SYDVKM. V gave up 6 bases and J gave up 6 bases, with 15 bases separating them. The CDR3 runs 13 residues.

The table lists this clone with a count of one. This chain joins TRBV19 and TRBJ2-5; 9 nucleotides match TRBD1. Looked up from germline, CDR1 is LNHDA and CDR2 is SQIVND (reference sequence). J lost 5 bases, V lost 5 bases, and 6 bases had no gene match. This CDR3 spans 14 amino acids. The CDR3: CASSAATGGETQYF. CDR3 nucleotides: TGTGCCAGTAGTGCGGCGACAGGGGGGGAGACCCAGTACTTC.

The CDR3 region is CASSPPGDTEKLFF. CDR3 DNA: TGTGCCAGCTCACCACCAGGGGACACGGAAAAACTGTTTTTT. The V call is TRBV18, the J call TRBJ1-4; possibly TRBD1 for D (6 bases). The CDR3 extends over 14 amino acids. Looked up from germline, CDR1 is KGHSH and CDR2 is LQKENI. Trimming took 0 bases from V and 8 from J, leaving 10 bases between them.

This rearrangement joins TRBV5-1 to TRBJ2-1; D gene ambiguous. CDR1 and CDR2 (germline): SGHRS, YFSETQ. Trimming left V 4 bases short and J 0 bases short, with 14 bases between. The CDR3 is 16 amino acids. The CDR3 DNA reads as TGCGCCAGCAGCACCGACACCATTAGCTCCTACAATGAGCAGTTCTTC. Translation: CASSTDTISSYNEQFF.

This clone has more than one count but fewer than ten. The V and J genes are TRBV29-1 and TRBJ1-4; weak D call: TRBD1 (5 bases). Trimming took 7 bases from V and 2 from J, leaving 11 bases between them. This CDR3 comprises 13 residues. The germline V gene encodes CDR1 SQVTM and CDR2 ANQGSEA. Here the CDR3 DNA reads TGCAGCGCTCAGGGTACGACTAATGAAAAACTGTTTTTT. Its protein product is CSAQGTTNEKLFF.

The chain is built from TRBV30 and TRBJ1-5; D remains ambiguous. The germline V and J ends were trimmed by 0 bases and 1 base, with 10 bases remaining between them. The CDR3 extends over 15 amino acids. Germline assignment: CDR1 GTSNPN and CDR2 SVGIG (reference sequence). The CDR3 is CAWSVSRGSNQPQHF. CDR3 nucleotide sequence: TGTGCCTGGAGTGTATCTCGCGGGAGCAATCAGCCCCAGCATTTT.

This clone was observed a single time. The chain uses TRBV28 and TRBJ1-3; no clear D gene. The CDR3 is made up of 13 amino acids. Trimming took off 1 base at V and 4 bases at J, with 5 bases between the two ends. Germline CDR1 MDHEN, CDR2 SYDVKM. CDR3 residues: CASSLFLGNTIYF. The CDR3 coding sequence is TGTGCCAGCAGTTTATTCCTGGGAAACACCATATATTTT.

The chain recombines TRBV28 with TRBJ2-7; 10 nucleotides align to TRBD2. The CDR3 spans 14 residues. The germline V gene encodes CDR1 MDHEN and CDR2 SYDVKM. Losses at the gene ends were 3 bases for V and 3 bases for J; bases not matched to a gene: 2. The CDR3 coding sequence is TGTGCCAGCAGTTTGACTAGCGGGTTCTACGAGCAGTACTTC. Its translation is CASSLTSGFYEQYF.

The chain is built from TRBV30 and TRBJ1-5; D possibly corresponds to TRBD1 (5 bases). The CDR3 spans 13 residues. Trimming cost V 2 bases and J 6 bases, with 11 bases left between them. CDR1 is GTSNPN and CDR2 is SVGIG in the germline V gene (reference sequence). CDR3 sequence (DNA): TGTGCCTGGAGTTTCTCTAGGGGTCAGCCCCAGCATTTT. This encodes CAWSFSRGQPQHF.

The rearrangement uses TRBV2 and TRBJ2-7; D is undetermined. The CDR3 covers 12 residues. V was trimmed by 1 base and J by 9 bases, leaving 10 bases between them. Per the germline V gene, CDR1 is SNHLY and CDR2 is FYNNEI. The CDR3 nucleotides are TGTGCCAGCAGTGAAGTGCCGGAGTTGCAGTACTTC. It translates to CASSEVPELQYF.

The genes are TRBV5-6 and TRBJ1-4; D ambiguous. The CDR3 totals 17 residues. Germline CDR1 SGHDT, CDR2 YYEEEE. The V end was cut by 4 bases, the J end by 3 bases, with 19 bases between. As DNA, the CDR3 is TGTGCCAGCAGCAACCCGATAGAGGGTGGGGCTAATGAAAAACTGTTTTTT. Its translation is CASSNPIEGGANEKLFF.

The rearrangement uses TRBV2 and TRBJ1-2; 9 positions agree with TRBD1. Trimming took 6 bases from V and 4 from J; bases not matched to a gene: 9. Per germline, CDR1 SNHLY and CDR2 FYNNEI. This CDR3 has 15 residues. The DNA for the CDR3 is TGTGCCAGCAGGGGGACAGGGATCCTGCTCTATGGCTACACCTTC. Translation: CASRGTGILLYGYTF.

CDR3 DNA sequence: TGTGCCTGGAGTGTACAGCAAAACAATGAGCAGTTCTTC. Protein sequence: CAWSVQQNNEQFF. The genes are TRBV30 and TRBJ2-1; unclear D gene. CDR1 and CDR2 from the germline V gene are GTSNPN and SVGIG (reference sequence). With 0 bases removed from V and 5 bases from J, the gap between germline ends came to 8 bases. The CDR3 length is 13 residues.

The J gene is TRBJ1-5, the V gene TRBV5-8; D is unclear. The CDR3 is 15 residues long. Germline CDR1 SGHTS, CDR2 YDEGEE. Deletions cut 1 base from V and 5 bases from J, with 13 bases between. The CDR3 coding sequence is TGTGCCAGCAGCTTGAGCGGACGGAAATATCAGCCCCAGCATTTT. It is translated as CASSLSGRKYQPQHF.

This clone has just a few counts. The CDR3 DNA follows: TGTGCCAGCAGTCCGACAGAGCGCTATGGCTACACCTTC. It yields the protein CASSPTERYGYTF. The chain joins TRBV6-6 to TRBJ1-2; tentatively, D is TRBD1 (5 bases). CDR1 is MNHNY and CDR2 is SVGAGI in the germline V gene (reference sequence). The CDR3 runs to 13 residues. Trimming cost V 5 bases and J 4 bases, with 11 bases left between them.